This TCR beta chain came from a study of blood T cell repertoires in COVID-19. The overall study: Acute and convalescent COVID-19 specimens originated in the United States, Italy and Spain. PBMCs, B-cell-depleted T cells, or T cells provided the cDNA or gDNA that made up the material.

This clone came up once. CDR1 is KGHSH, CDR2 LQKENI, per germline. V shed 2 bases and J 7 bases; nucleotides not matched to a gene: 9. CDR3 size: 16 residues. In the source study's methods: Counts of nucleated cells, estimated from reference gene primer amplification, were obtained. Sequencing used immunoSEQ multiplex PCR; TCRdb keeps in-frame clones, though not all of them. That table supplies the V and J calls and clone size; D and trimming were determined from the DNA. The profile shows roughly 100,000 clones, approximately 89% of them singletons. Sequences were obtained from peripheral blood. This chain uses TRBV18 with TRBJ1-5, with TRBD1 matching 9 bases. This TCR was sampled from a woman older than 75 in a cohort sampled during active COVID-19. For the CDR3, the DNA is TGTGCCAGCTCACCAAACCCAGGGACAGGGAAACAGCCCCAGCATTTT. Its translation: CASSPNPGTGKQPQHF.